The 25 T cell receptor beta chains reported below all come from one sample, sequenced in a study of CD8 T cells in ankylosing spondylitis (dated by TCRdb to the late 2010s). The study at large found these results: A TCR beta motif made up of several highly homologous amino acid variants appeared to be characteristic of blood from ankylosing spondylitis patients.

These receptors are not linked to any known antigen. The library was obtained by 5' RACE. TCRdb lists the instrument as Illumina HiSeq 2500. Starting from the raw public reads, TCRdb applied fastp trimming at Q25, assembled clones with MiXCR and retained in-frame beta chains. Every distinct CDR3 protein forms one entry, paired with its most common genes and DNA. This sample holds some 330,000 distinct CDR3 sequences; 6.5% to 10% were observed only once. The top ten constitute approximately 15% of the sample. Sequences were obtained from blood, either unsorted or a sorted T cell fraction (not recorded which). The receptors were sampled from a male donor with ankylosing spondylitis.

This clonotype was detected many times. V and J are TRBV5-1 and TRBJ2-3; a possible D gene is TRBD1 (5 bases). Germline CDR1 and CDR2: SGHRS and YFSETQ. V lost 9 bases to trimming and J lost 4 bases, with 12 bases between them. The CDR3 runs 12 residues. The CDR3 DNA is TGCGCCACCTCGGACATTCCAGATACGCAGTATTTT. Translated, it gives CATSDIPDTQYF.

This clonotype turned up a few times. This chain links TRBV20-1 with TRBJ1-1; tentatively, D is TRBD1 (5 bases). V was clipped by 6 bases and J by 3 bases, with 14 bases between them. Per the germline V gene, CDR1 is DFQATT and CDR2 is SNEGSKA (reference sequence). The length of the CDR3 is 13 residues. The CDR3 sequence: CSAGPWRYTEAFF. The CDR3 coding sequence is TGCAGTGCGGGACCCTGGAGGTACACTGAAGCTTTCTTT.

The CDR3 loop is CASSYGRGLYGYTF. The CDR3 DNA reads TGTGCCAGCAGTTATGGTAGAGGACTTTATGGCTACACCTTC. V is TRBV6-5 and J is TRBJ1-2; no clear D gene. Deletions cut 3 bases from V and 5 bases from J, with 13 bases between. The length of the CDR3 is 14 residues. The germline CDR1 and CDR2 sequences are MNHEY and SVGAGI.

Many counts were recorded for this clonotype. The rearrangement links TRBV3-1 to TRBJ2-1; 13 bases fit TRBD2. The germline V gene has CDR1 LGHDT and CDR2 YNNKEL (reference sequence). The CDR3 sequence is 20 residues long. The ends lost 0 bases at V and 1 base at J; junction bases unmatched: 9. CDR3 in amino acids: CASSQDIGLAGVASYNEQFF. In nucleotides, the CDR3 is TGTGCCAGCAGCCAAGATATTGGACTAGCGGGAGTGGCTTCCTACAATGAGCAGTTCTTC.

This clonotype has just a few counts. The CDR3 DNA reads TGTGCTCACGGGGCAGCCTCTGGGGCCAACGTCCTGACTTTC. The encoded protein is CAHGAASGANVLTF. The V call is TRBV7-9, the J call TRBJ2-6; either TRBD1 or TRBD2 may supply D (5 bases each). The CDR3 sequence is 14 residues long. Germline values: CDR1 SEHNR, CDR2 FQNEAQ (reference sequence).

This clonotype was seen many times. V usage is TRBV20-1 and J usage is TRBJ2-5; 10 bases line up with TRBD2. Looked up from germline, CDR1 is DFQATT and CDR2 is SNEGSKA (reference sequence). This CDR3 has 14 residues. The junction had 9 bases not matched to a gene; V was cut back by 6 bases and J by 5 bases. CDR3 amino acids: CSAPPSGSGETQYF. The DNA for the CDR3 is TGCAGTGCCCCTCCTAGCGGGAGCGGTGAGACCCAGTACTTC.

This clonotype showed up just a few times. The chain uses TRBV12-3 or TRBV12-4 and TRBJ2-2, with D possibly TRBD2 on 6 matching bases. The germline V and J ends were trimmed by 5 bases and 4 bases, with 14 bases remaining between them. The CDR3 is 15 residues long. The CDR3 nucleotides are TGTGCCAGCAGTCCGAACTTAGCGGTCACCGGGGAGCTGTTTTTT. Residues: CASSPNLAVTGELFF.

A few counts support this clonotype. The chain has TRBV12-3 or TRBV12-4 and TRBJ2-3; D is unclear. The CDR3 length is 12 residues. Trimming cost V 8 bases and J 7 bases, with 13 bases left between them. The CDR3 sequence is CASSPDENTQYF. CDR3 DNA: TGTGCCAGCTCACCTGATGAGAATACGCAGTATTTT.

The chain has TRBV29-1 and TRBJ2-5, with a tentative D call TRBD2 (5 bases). Germline V gives CDR1 SQVTM, CDR2 ANQGSEA. This CDR3 comprises 13 residues. V was cut by 3 bases and J by 6 bases, with 14 bases left in between. Here the CDR3 reads CSVEGLGGQTQYF. CDR3 sequence (DNA): TGCAGCGTTGAGGGGTTAGGCGGGCAGACCCAGTACTTC.

This clonotype was observed a few times. The chain has TRBV4-3 and TRBJ2-3, with 8 positions matching TRBD1. This CDR3 contains 16 residues. J was trimmed by 3 bases and V by 1 base; bases with no gene match: 6. The germline CDR1 and CDR2 sequences are LGHNA and YSLEER. For the CDR3, the DNA is TGCGCCAGCAGCCAAGGACAGGGGCTTCGAACAGATACGCAGTATTTT. Translated: CASSQGQGLRTDTQYF.

The rearrangement links TRBV27 to TRBJ2-1; 8 positions match TRBD2. CDR3 length equals 16 residues. CDR1 is MNHEY and CDR2 is SMNVEV in the germline V gene (reference sequence). Unmatched junction bases numbered 7, after V lost 4 bases and J lost 2 bases. This CDR3 reads CASSSPGLGTYNEQFF. The CDR3 bases are TGTGCCAGCAGTTCTCCGGGACTAGGGACCTACAATGAGCAGTTCTTC.

This clonotype came up many times. J is TRBJ1-4 and V is TRBV6-5, with unresolved D. The CDR3 contains 14 residues. V was shortened by 4 bases and J by 2 bases, with 8 bases between the two germline ends. The germline V gene has CDR1 MNHEY and CDR2 SVGAGI. This CDR3 is CASSLGRTNEKLFF. The CDR3, as DNA: TGTGCCAGCAGTTTAGGACGGACTAATGAAAAACTGTTTTTT.

The V call is TRBV12-5, the J call TRBJ1-5; no reliable D call. V shed 0 bases and J shed 1 base, with 4 bases lying between them. The CDR3 is 14 amino acids. Per germline, CDR1 LGHNT and CDR2 FRNRAP. The CDR3 DNA reads as TGTGCTAGTGGTTTGGTCGGGAGCAATCAGCCCCAGCATTTT. Translated, it gives CASGLVGSNQPQHF.

This clonotype was seen ten or more times. The J gene is TRBJ2-5, the V gene TRBV29-1; TRBD2 agrees at 12 bases. The CDR3 runs 14 residues. The germline V gene encodes CDR1 SQVTM and CDR2 ANQGSEA. J gave up 5 bases and V 7 bases, and 8 bases lay outside the gene matches. The CDR3 protein is CSATTSGSWETQYF. The CDR3, as DNA: TGCAGCGCGACGACTAGCGGGAGTTGGGAGACCCAGTACTTC.

In its sample, this clonotype was seen many times. This chain joins TRBV14 and TRBJ2-1; D is possibly TRBD2 (5 bases). V lost 4 bases, J lost 7 bases, and 17 bases lay in between. The CDR3 totals 15 residues. CDR1 is SGHDN and CDR2 is FVKESK in the germline V gene. The CDR3 reads CASSRVANGGNEQFF. The CDR3 DNA sequence: TGTGCCAGCAGCCGGGTAGCGAACGGAGGTAATGAGCAGTTCTTC. The full variable domain, completed using reference TRBV14 and TRBJ2-1, is EAGVTQFPSHSVIEKGQTVTLRCDPISGHDNLYWYRRVMGKEIKFLLHFVKESKQDESGMPNNRFLAERTGGTYSTLKVQPAELEDSGVYFCASSRVANGGNEQFFGPGTRLTVL.

V and J are TRBV12-3 or TRBV12-4 and TRBJ1-5; perhaps TRBD1 as D (5 bases). The CDR3 is 15 amino acids. Trimming cost V 2 bases and J 4 bases, with 12 bases left between them. The CDR3 reads CASSLRSGKNQPQHF. CDR3 coding DNA: TGTGCCAGCAGTTTACGCTCAGGGAAAAATCAGCCCCAGCATTTT.

The chain joins TRBV5-1 to TRBJ2-3; D not certain. The germline CDR1 and CDR2 sequences are SGHRS and YFSETQ. The CDR3 consists of 13 residues. V was shortened by 4 bases and J by 0 bases, with 6 bases between the two germline ends. For the CDR3, the DNA is TGCGCCAGCAGCCCGGCTAGCACAGATACGCAGTATTTT. This codes for CASSPASTDTQYF.

This chain uses TRBV21-1 with TRBJ2-2; the table's D call of TRBD2 was not tested on the DNA. TRBV21-1 is a pseudogene segment. The CDR3 has 17 amino acids. CDR3: CASSIPQWRLNTGELFF. CDR3 sequence (DNA): TGTGCCAGCAGCATCCCGCAGTGGCGGTTGAACACCGGGGAGCTGTTTTTT.

In this sample, this clonotype turned up a few times. The chain combines TRBV29-1 with TRBJ2-5, with 13 positions matching TRBD2. CDR1 and CDR2 (germline): SQVTM, ANQGSEA. J lost 5 bases, V lost 4 bases, and 13 bases had no gene match. The CDR3 is 17 amino acids. The CDR3 protein is CSVVDKGLAGTWETQYF. The CDR3 bases are TGCAGCGTTGTGGATAAGGGACTAGCGGGAACCTGGGAGACCCAGTACTTC.

The chain combines TRBV4-2 with TRBJ1-6, with TRBD1 matching 7 bases. The germline gives CDR1 LGHNA, CDR2 YNFKEQ. The CDR3 has 14 amino acids. With 0 bases clipped from V and 16 bases from J, the junction kept 9 bases outside the gene matches. The DNA for the CDR3 is TGTGCCAGCAGCCAAGATGGGACAGTTCTCACACTCCACTTT. This translates into CASSQDGTVLTLHF.

This clonotype came up many times. This rearrangement joins TRBV5-1 to TRBJ1-4, with D possibly matching TRBD1 (6 bases). V was trimmed by 3 bases and J by 0 bases, leaving 12 bases between them. Germline CDR1 is SGHRS and CDR2 is YFSETQ. The CDR3 sequence is 16 residues long. The CDR3 sequence is CASSSSGDPTNEKLFF. CDR3 nucleotide sequence: TGCGCCAGCAGCTCTTCAGGGGACCCAACTAATGAAAAACTGTTTTTT.

This chain connects TRBV27 to TRBJ2-3, with TRBD2 as a possible D gene (6 bases). The germline V gene encodes CDR1 MNHEY and CDR2 SMNVEV (reference sequence). With 4 bases removed from V and 2 bases from J, the gap between germline ends came to 13 bases. The CDR3 spans 15 residues. Here the CDR3 reads CASSSNGRDTDTQYF. CDR3 DNA sequence: TGTGCCAGCAGTTCGAACGGGAGAGACACAGATACGCAGTATTTT.

The CDR3 is CASTQNAGTGEETQYF. The CDR3 DNA is TGCGCCAGCACGCAAAACGCCGGGACAGGAGAAGAGACCCAGTACTTC. This chain joins TRBV5-1 and TRBJ2-5, with TRBD1 matching over 8 bases. Germline trimming cut 6 bases from V and 3 bases from J; bases unmatched to any gene: 13. The CDR3 totals 16 residues. The germline CDR1 and CDR2 sequences are SGHRS and YFSETQ.

This clonotype was counted many times. The V and J genes are TRBV5-1 and TRBJ2-7; TRBD1 agrees at 9 bases. The CDR3 runs 15 residues. Germline V lookup: CDR1 SGHRS, CDR2 YFSETQ. The V segment lost 3 bases and the J segment 2 bases; nucleotides outside the gene matches: 6. CDR3 loop: CASSSRGTGTYEQYF. The CDR3 region has the DNA TGCGCCAGCAGCTCACGCGGGACAGGGACCTACGAGCAGTACTTC.

This clonotype appeared many times. V gene TRBV28 combines with J gene TRBJ2-1; D perhaps matches TRBD1 (6 bases). Trimming removed 8 bases at V and 6 bases at J, with 14 bases between. The CDR3 runs to 13 residues. CDR1 MDHEN and CDR2 SYDVKM come from the germline V gene. CDR3 sequence (DNA): TGTGCCAGCCATAACTTACAGGGCAATGAGCAGTTCTTC. It encodes CASHNLQGNEQFF.